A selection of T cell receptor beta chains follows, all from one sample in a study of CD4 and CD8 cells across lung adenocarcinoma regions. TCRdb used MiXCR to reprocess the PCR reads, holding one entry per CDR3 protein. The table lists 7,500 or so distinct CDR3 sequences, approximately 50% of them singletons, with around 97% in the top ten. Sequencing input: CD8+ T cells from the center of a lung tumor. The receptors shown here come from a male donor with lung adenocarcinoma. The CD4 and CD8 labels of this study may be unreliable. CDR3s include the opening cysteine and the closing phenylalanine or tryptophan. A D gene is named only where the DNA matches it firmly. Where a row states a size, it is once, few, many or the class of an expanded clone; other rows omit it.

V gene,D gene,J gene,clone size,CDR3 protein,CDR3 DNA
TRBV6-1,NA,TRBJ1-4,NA,CASRVSYSTNEKLFF,TGTGCCAGCAGAGTCTCGTACTCAACTAATGAAAAACTGTTTTTT
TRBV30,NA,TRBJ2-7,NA,CAWSVLASLPYEQYF,TGTGCCTGGAGTGTACTAGCTAGTCTCCCCTACGAGCAGTACTTC
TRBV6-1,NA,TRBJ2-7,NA,CASRQIYSSYEQYF,TGTGCCAGCCGACAGATCTACTCTTCCTACGAGCAGTACTTC
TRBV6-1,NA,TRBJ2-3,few,CASSEIGTDTQYF,TGTGCCAGCAGTGAAATAGGCACAGATACGCAGTATTTT
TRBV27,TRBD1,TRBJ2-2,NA,CASSRQGLTGELFF,TGTGCCAGCAGTAGACAGGGGTTGACCGGGGAGCTGTTTTTT
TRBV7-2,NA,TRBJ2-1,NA,CASSHAAAVQETQFF,TGTGCCAGCAGCCATGCCGCGGCAGTCCAAGAGACCCAGTTCTTC
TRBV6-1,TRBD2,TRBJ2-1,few,CASTRRLAAYNEQFF,TGTGCCAGCACCAGGCGACTAGCGGCATACAATGAGCAGTTCTTC
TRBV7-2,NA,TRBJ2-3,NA,CASSPEVWTDTQYF,TGTGCCAGCAGCCCAGAAGTCTGGACAGATACGCAGTATTTT
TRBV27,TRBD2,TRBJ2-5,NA,CASSPTSTSGQETQYF,TGTGCCAGCAGTCCGACTTCGACTAGCGGCCAAGAGACCCAGTACTTC
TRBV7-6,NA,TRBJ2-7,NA,CASSLSLRQGVYNEQYF,TGTGCCAGCAGTTTATCTCTCAGGCAGGGTGTGTACAATGAGCAGTACTTC
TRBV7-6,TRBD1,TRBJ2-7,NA,CASSARQGAVEQYF,TGTGCCAGCAGCGCTCGACAGGGGGCGGTCGAGCAGTACTTC
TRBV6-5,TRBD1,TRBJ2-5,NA,CASSYFAGGETQYF,TGTGCCAGCAGTTATTTTGCAGGGGGAGAGACCCAGTACTTC
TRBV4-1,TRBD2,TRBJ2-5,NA,CASSQVAGEEETQYF,TGCGCCAGCAGCCAAGTAGCGGGAGAGGAAGAGACCCAGTACTTC
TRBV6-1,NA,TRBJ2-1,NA,CASVGPGFEQFF,TGTGCCAGCGTGGGACCAGGGTTTGAGCAGTTCTTC
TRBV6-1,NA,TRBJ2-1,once,CASKTWDSRNEQFF,TGTGCCAGCAAAACATGGGACTCCCGCAATGAGCAGTTCTTC
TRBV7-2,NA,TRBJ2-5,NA,CASSLFTGTETQYF,TGTGCCAGCAGCTTATTTACCGGGACAGAGACCCAGTACTTC
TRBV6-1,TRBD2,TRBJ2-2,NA,CASTIGGRNTGELFF,TGTGCCAGCACTATTGGCGGGAGAAACACCGGGGAGCTGTTTTTT
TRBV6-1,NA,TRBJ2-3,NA,CASGIRDSSTDTQYF,TGTGCCAGCGGAATCCGGGACTCGAGCACAGATACGCAGTATTTT
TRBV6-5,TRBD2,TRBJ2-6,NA,CASSYSSGGRLSGANVLTF,TGTGCCAGCAGTTACTCGAGCGGGGGTCGCCTCTCTGGGGCCAACGTCCTGACTTTC
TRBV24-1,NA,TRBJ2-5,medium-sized,CATSDPIVETQYF,TGTGCCACCAGTGATCCGATCGTAGAGACCCAGTACTTC
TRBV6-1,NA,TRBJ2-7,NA,CASAETAGPSYEQYF,TGTGCCAGCGCAGAAACAGCGGGCCCATCCTACGAGCAGTACTTC
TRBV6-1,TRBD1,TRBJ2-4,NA,CASSEALAGTGTFGAKNIQYF,TGTGCCAGCAGTGAAGCGCTCGCCGGGACAGGCACCTTCGGAGCCAAAAACATTCAGTACTTC
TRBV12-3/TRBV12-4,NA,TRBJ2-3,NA,CASSTSTGGDTQYF,TGTGCCAGCAGTACCTCGACGGGTGGAGATACGCAGTATTTT
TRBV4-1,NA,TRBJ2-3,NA,CASTAETSTETQYF,TGCGCCAGCACAGCGGAAACTAGCACAGAGACCCAGTACTTT
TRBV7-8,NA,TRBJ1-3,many,CASTSHLGGSGNTIYF,TGTGCCAGCACCTCTCATCTGGGGGGCTCTGGAAACACCATATATTTT
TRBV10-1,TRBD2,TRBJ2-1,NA,CASRRVIGDMAGGYDEQFF,TGCGCCAGCAGAAGGGTTATTGGGGATATGGCGGGAGGGTACGATGAGCAGTTCTTC
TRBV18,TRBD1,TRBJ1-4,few,CASSSGQGIQNEKLFF,TGTGCCAGCTCCTCGGGACAGGGGATCCAGAATGAAAAACTGTTTTTT
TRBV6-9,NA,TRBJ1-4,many,CASSYPQDSYDEKLFF,TGTGCCAGCAGTTATCCTCAGGACAGCTATGATGAAAAACTGTTTTTT
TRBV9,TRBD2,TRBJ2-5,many,CASSVALAGAQETQYF,TGTGCCAGCAGCGTAGCACTAGCGGGGGCCCAAGAGACCCAGTACTTC
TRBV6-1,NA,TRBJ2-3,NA,CASSPRWQAVSTGTQYF,TGTGCCAGCAGTCCCCGGTGGCAGGCTGTTAGTACAGGTACGCAGTATTTT